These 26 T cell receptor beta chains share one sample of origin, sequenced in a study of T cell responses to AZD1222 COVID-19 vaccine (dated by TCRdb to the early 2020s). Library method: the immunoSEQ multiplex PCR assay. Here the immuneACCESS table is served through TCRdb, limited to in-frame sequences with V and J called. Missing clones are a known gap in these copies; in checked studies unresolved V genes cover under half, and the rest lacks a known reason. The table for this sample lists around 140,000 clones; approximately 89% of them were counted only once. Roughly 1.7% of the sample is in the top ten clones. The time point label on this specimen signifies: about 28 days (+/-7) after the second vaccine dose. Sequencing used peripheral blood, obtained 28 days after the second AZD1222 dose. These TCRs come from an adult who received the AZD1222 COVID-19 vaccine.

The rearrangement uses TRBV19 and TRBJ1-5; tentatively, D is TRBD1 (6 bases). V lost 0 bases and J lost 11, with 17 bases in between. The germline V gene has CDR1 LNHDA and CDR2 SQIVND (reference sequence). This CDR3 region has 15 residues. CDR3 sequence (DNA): TGTGCCAGTAGTATAGATCGGGACAAGGGCTGGGCCCAGCATTTT. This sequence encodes CASSIDRDKGWAQHF. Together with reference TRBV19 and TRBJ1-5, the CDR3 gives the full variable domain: DGGITQSPKYLFRKEGQNVTLSCEQNLNHDAMYWYRQDPGQGLRLIYYSQIVNDFQKGDIAEGYSVSREKKESFPLTVTSAQKNPTAFYLCASSIDRDKGWAQHFGDGTRLSIL.

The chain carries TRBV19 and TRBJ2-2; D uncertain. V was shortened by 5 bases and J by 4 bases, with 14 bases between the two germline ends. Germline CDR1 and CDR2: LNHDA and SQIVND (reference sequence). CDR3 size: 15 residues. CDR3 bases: TGTGCCAGTAGTGTAGCTCAAACAGCCACCGGGGAGCTGTTTTTT. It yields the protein CASSVAQTATGELFF.

Written as DNA, the CDR3 is TGTGCCAGCAGCGTAGGAAGAAGGGGATACAATGAGCAGTTCTTC. It specifies CASSVGRRGYNEQFF. This chain links TRBV9 with TRBJ2-1; D may be TRBD1 (5 bases). The CDR3 is 15 residues long. With 0 bases removed from V and 4 bases from J, the gap between germline ends came to 11 bases. CDR1 SGDLS and CDR2 YYNGEE come from the germline V gene. Full variable domain (rest looked up from reference TRBV9 and TRBJ2-1): DSGVTQTPKHLITATGQRVTLRCSPRSGDLSVYWYQQSLDQGLQFLIQYYNGEERAKGNILERFSAQQFPDLHSELNLSSLELGDSALYFCASSVGRRGYNEQFFGPGTRLTVL.

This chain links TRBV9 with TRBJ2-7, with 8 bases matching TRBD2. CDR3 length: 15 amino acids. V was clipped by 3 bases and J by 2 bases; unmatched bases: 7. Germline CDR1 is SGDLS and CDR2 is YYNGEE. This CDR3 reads CASSAQAGGPYEQYF. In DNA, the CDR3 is TGTGCCAGCAGCGCACAGGCGGGGGGCCCCTACGAGCAGTACTTC.

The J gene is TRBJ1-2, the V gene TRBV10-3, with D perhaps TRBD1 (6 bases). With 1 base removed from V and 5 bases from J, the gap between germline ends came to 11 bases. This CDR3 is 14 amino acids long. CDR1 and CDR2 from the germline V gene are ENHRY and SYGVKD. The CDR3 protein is CAISEWDGQYGYTF. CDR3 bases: TGTGCCATCAGTGAGTGGGACGGACAGTATGGCTACACCTTC.

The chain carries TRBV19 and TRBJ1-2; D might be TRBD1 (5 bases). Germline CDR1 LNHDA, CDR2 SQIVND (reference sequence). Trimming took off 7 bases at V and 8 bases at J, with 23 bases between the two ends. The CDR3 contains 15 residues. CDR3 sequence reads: CASTHVVPGARGYTF. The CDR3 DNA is TGTGCCAGTACCCACGTCGTCCCTGGGGCGCGAGGCTACACCTTC.

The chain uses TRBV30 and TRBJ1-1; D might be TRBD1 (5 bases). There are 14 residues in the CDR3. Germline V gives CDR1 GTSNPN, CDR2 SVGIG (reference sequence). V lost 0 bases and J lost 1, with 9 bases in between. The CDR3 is CAWSVGAGNTEAFF. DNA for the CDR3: TGTGCCTGGAGTGTTGGGGCCGGGAACACTGAAGCTTTCTTT.

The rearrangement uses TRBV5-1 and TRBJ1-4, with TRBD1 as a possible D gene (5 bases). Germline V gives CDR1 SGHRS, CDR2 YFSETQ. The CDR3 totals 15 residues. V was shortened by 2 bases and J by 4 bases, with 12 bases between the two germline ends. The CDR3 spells CASSFTTDNNEKLFF. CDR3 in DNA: TGCGCCAGCAGCTTTACGACAGACAATAATGAAAAACTGTTTTTT. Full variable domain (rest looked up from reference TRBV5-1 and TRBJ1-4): KAGVTQTPRYLIKTRGQQVTLSCSPISGHRSVSWYQQTPGQGLQFLFEYFSETQRNKGNFPGRFSGRQFSNSRSEMNVSTLELGDSALYLCASSFTTDNNEKLFFGSGTQLSVL.

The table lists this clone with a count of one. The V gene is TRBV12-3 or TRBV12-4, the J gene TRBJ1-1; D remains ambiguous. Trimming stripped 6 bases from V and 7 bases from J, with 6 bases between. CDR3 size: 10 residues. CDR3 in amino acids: CASSQLEAFF. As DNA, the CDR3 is TGTGCCAGCAGCCAGCTTGAAGCTTTCTTT.

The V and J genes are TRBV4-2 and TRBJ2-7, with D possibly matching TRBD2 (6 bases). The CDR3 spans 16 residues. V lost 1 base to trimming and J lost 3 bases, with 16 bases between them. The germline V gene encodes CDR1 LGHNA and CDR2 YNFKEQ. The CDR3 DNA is TGTGCCAGCAGCCAAGTTCCGGGACTTCTTGGCTACGAGCAGTACTTC. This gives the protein CASSQVPGLLGYEQYF.

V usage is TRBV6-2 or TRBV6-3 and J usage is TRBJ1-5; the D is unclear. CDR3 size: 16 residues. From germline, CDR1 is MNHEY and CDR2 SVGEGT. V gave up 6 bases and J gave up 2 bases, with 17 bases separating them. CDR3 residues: CASSPPTFRGNQPQHF. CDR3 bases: TGTGCCAGCAGCCCCCCGACCTTTCGCGGCAATCAGCCCCAGCATTTT.

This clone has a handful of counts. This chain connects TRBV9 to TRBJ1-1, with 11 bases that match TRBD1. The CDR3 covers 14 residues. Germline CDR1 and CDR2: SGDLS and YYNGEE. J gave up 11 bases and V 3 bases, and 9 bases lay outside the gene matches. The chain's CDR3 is CASSARDRGSVAFF. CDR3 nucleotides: TGTGCCAGCAGCGCCCGGGACAGGGGGTCCGTGGCTTTCTTT.

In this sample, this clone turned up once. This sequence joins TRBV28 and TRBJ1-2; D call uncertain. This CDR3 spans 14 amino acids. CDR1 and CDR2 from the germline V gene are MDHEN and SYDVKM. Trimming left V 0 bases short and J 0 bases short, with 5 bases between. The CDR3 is CASSLWVTNYGYTF. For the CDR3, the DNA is TGTGCCAGCAGTTTATGGGTTACTAACTATGGCTACACCTTC.

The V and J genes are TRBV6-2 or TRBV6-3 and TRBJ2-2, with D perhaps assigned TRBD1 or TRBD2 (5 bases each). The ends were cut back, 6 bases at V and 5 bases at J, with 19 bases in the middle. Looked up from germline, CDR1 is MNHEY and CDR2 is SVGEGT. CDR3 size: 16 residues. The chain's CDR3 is CASSSPRGARTGELFF. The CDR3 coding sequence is TGTGCCAGCAGCTCACCTCGGGGCGCGAGGACCGGGGAGCTGTTTTTT.

CDR3 residues: CAISGSGLAGNTIYF. The CDR3 nucleotides read TGTGCCATCAGTGGGTCAGGGTTGGCTGGAAACACCATATATTTT. The chain links TRBV10-3 to TRBJ1-3; D possibly corresponds to TRBD1 (5 bases). The CDR3 is 15 amino acids. Trimming stripped 4 bases from V and 2 bases from J, with 12 bases between. Germline V lookup: CDR1 ENHRY, CDR2 SYGVKD.

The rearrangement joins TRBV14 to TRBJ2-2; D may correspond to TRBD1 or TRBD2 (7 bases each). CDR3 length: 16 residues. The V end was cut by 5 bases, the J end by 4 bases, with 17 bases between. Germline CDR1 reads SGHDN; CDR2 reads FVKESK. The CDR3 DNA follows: TGTGCCAGCAGCGAAATCGGCAGGGGGGGCACCGGGGAGCTGTTTTTT. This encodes CASSEIGRGGTGELFF.

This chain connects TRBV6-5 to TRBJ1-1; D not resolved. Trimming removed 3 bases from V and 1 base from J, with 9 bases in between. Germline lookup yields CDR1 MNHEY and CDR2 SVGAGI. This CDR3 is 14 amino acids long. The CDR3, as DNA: TGTGCCAGCAGTTATAACGGCCAGAACACTGAAGCTTTCTTT. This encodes CASSYNGQNTEAFF.

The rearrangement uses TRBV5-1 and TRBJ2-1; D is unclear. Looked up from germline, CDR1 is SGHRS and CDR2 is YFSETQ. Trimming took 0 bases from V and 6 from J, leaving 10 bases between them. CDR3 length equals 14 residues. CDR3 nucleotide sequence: TGCGCCAGCAGCTTGGTTCCCGAAATCAATGAGCAGTTCTTC. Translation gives CASSLVPEINEQFF. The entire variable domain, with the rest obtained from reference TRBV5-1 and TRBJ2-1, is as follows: KAGVTQTPRYLIKTRGQQVTLSCSPISGHRSVSWYQQTPGQGLQFLFEYFSETQRNKGNFPGRFSGRQFSNSRSEMNVSTLELGDSALYLCASSLVPEINEQFFGPGTRLTVL.

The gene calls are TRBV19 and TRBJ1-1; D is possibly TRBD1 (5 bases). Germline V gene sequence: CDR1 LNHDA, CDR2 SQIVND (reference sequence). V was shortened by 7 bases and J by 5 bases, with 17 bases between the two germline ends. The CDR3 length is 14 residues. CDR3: CASTLGGFGTEAFF. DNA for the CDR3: TGTGCCAGTACTCTCGGGGGGTTTGGGACTGAAGCTTTCTTT.

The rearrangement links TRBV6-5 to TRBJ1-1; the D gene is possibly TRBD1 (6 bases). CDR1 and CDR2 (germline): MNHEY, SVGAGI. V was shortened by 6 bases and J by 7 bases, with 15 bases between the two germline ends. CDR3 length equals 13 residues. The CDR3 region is CASSYHRAGEAFF. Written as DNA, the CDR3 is TGTGCCAGCAGCTATCACAGGGCTGGTGAAGCTTTCTTT.

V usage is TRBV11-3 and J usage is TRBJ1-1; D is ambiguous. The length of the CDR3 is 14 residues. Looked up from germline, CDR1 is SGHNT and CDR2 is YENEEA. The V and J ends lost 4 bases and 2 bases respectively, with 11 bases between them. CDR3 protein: CASSYGRGNTEAFF. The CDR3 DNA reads TGTGCCAGCAGCTACGGACGAGGCAACACTGAAGCTTTCTTT.

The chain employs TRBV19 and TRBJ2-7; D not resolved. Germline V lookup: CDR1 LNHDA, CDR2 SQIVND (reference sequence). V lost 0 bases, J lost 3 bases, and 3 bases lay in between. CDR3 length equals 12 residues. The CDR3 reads CASSIDHYEQYF. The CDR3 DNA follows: TGTGCCAGTAGTATAGATCACTACGAGCAGTACTTC.

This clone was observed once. This CDR3 is CASSQATGILNIQYF. DNA for the CDR3: TGCGCCAGCAGCCAAGCGACAGGGATATTAAACATTCAGTACTTC. The chain carries TRBV4-3 and TRBJ2-4; 7 nucleotides match TRBD1. Trimming took 1 base from V and 6 from J; bases not matched to a gene: 6. Germline CDR1 is LGHNA and CDR2 is YSLEER. The CDR3 covers 15 residues.

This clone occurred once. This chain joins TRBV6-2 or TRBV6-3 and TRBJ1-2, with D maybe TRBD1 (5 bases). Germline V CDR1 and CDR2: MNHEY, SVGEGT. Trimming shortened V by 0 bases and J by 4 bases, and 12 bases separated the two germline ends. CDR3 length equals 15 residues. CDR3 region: CASSYSGPGFYGYTF. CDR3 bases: TGTGCCAGCAGTTACTCGGGACCAGGGTTCTATGGCTACACCTTC.

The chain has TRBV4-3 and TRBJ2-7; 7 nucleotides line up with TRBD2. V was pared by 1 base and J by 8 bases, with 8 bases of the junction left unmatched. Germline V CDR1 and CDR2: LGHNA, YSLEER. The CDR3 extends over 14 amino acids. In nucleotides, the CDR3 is TGCGCCAGCAGCCAAGGACTAGCAGCCTGGCAGCAGTACTTC. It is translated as CASSQGLAAWQQYF.

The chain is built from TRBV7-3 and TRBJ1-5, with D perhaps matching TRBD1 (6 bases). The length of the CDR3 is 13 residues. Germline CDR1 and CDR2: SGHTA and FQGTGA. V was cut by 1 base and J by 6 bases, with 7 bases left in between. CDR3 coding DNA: TGTGCCAGCAGCTTAATAGGGGGTCAGCCCCAGCATTTT. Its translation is CASSLIGGQPQHF.